This T cell receptor beta chain is drawn from a study of blood T cell repertoires in COVID-19. Clones were sequenced by immunoSEQ multiplex PCR, and TCRdb holds only the in-frame ones, with some missing. In the table there are hundreds of thousands of clones, about 88% of which are singletons. Germline V lookup: CDR1 KGHDR, CDR2 SFDVKD. Trimming cost V 0 bases and J 11 bases; bases outside gene matches: 4. The CDR3 has 14 residues. This TCR came from a woman in her forties who had recovered from COVID-19. The sample taken for sequencing was peripheral blood. This chain joins TRBV24-1 and TRBJ1-2; 11 bases agree with TRBD1. The CDR3 DNA reads as TGTGCCACCAGTGATTTGCAAGGGACAGGGGGATACACCTTC. As protein: CATSDLQGTGGYTF.